The T cell receptor beta chain described here comes from a study of regulatory T cells in long-lasting Graves disease. The sample's time point: newly diagnosed GD, antithyroid drugs for less than 3 months. Scientists built the TCR library using RNA that was extracted from PBMCs. This clonotype was recorded at least ten times. Building the TCR beta libraries relied on iRepertoire HTBI primers, and CDR3 regions underwent Arm-PCR. Using its own MiXCR run on the multiplex PCR reads, TCRdb lists one record per CDR3 protein. The table has over 350,000 distinct CDR3 sequences, roughly 15% seen once. This CDR3 has 14 amino acids. The V gene end was trimmed by 4 bases and the J gene end by 4 bases; junction bases not matched to a gene: 8. Per the germline V gene, CDR1 is SQVTM and CDR2 is ANQGSEA. In addition, the sample was reused for a study of T cells in Graves' hyperthyroidism and ophthalmopathy.

This TCR was recovered from a woman aged 45-59 years with Graves disease. J is TRBJ2-3 and V is TRBV29-1, with TRBD2 identical over 7 bases. Here the sequenced sample was peripheral blood mononuclear cells (PBMCs), taken at new diagnosis, from a patient treated with antithyroid drugs. CDR3 amino acids: CSVAGREGSDTQYF. DNA of the CDR3: TGCAGCGTTGCGGGTAGGGAGGGGTCAGATACGCAGTATTTT.